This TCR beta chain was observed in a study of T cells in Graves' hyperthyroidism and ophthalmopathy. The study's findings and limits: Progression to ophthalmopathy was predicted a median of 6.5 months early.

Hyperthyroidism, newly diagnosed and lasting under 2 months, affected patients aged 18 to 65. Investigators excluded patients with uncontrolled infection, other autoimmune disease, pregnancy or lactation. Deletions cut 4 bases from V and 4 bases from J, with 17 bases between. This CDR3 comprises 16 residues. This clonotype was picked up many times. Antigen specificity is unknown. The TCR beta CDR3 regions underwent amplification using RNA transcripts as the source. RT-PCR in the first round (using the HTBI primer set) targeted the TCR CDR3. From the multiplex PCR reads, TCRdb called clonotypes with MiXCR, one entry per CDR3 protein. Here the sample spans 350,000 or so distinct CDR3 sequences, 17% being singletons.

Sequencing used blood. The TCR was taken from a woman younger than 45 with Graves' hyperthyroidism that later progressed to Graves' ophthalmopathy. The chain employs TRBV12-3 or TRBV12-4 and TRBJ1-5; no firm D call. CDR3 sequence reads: CASSSSIGVGNQPQHF. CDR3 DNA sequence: TGTGCCAGCAGTTCCTCCATCGGGGTGGGAAATCAGCCCCAGCATTTT.